The sequence of this T cell receptor (beta chain) was determined in a study of CD8 T cells in Susac syndrome. This CDR3 is built from 14 residues. Germline V gene lookup returns CDR1 LNHDA and CDR2 SQIVND (reference sequence). Trimming stripped 6 bases from V and 0 bases from J, with 11 bases between. The CD8+ and CD4+ T cells were isolated magnetically using a negative isolation approach, whereas the TEMRA cells were enriched by FACS. Random hexamers were used to reverse transcribe an amount of about 0.45 to 1 ug RNA. A single record per CDR3 protein comes from TCRdb applying MiXCR to the immunoSEQ multiplex PCR reads. The data contain under 200,000 distinct CDR3 sequences, approximately 95% of them singletons.

Sequencing was performed on CD8+ T cells from PBMCs. The clonotype was recovered from a human donor with Susac syndrome. The chain joins TRBV19 to TRBJ1-1; D ambiguous. The CDR3 region has the DNA TGTGCCAGTAGCGTGTACGGGATGAACACTGAAGCTTTCTTT. Its translation: CASSVYGMNTEAFF.